Below, 5 T cell receptor beta chains from the same sample are listed, as sequenced in a study of shared clonotypes between healthy human individuals. Generated by immunoSEQ multiplex PCR, the TCRdb table keeps only in-frame clones and is missing some. The top ten hold 0.37% of the sample, which has about 2.3 million clones, 85% to 95% seen once. The sample comprised naive CD4+ T cells from PBMCs. Sample subset: CD45RA+ positively selected. The source of these receptors is a man between 18 and 29 years old in good health. Some clones in this sample may be carry-over from other donors' samples.

This chain uses TRBV9 with TRBJ2-1; TRBD2 agrees at 7 bases. J gave up 0 bases and V 3 bases, and 6 bases lay outside the gene matches. The CDR3 spans 16 residues. Germline V gene sequence: CDR1 SGDLS, CDR2 YYNGEE. The CDR3 reads CASSGLPGGSYNEQFF. The CDR3 DNA reads TGTGCCAGCAGCGGACTCCCGGGGGGCTCCTACAATGAGCAGTTCTTC.

The rearrangement uses TRBV7-2 and TRBJ1-2; TRBD1 might be the D (5 bases). This CDR3 is built from 15 residues. V was cut by 3 bases and J by 2 bases, with 13 bases left in between. Per germline, CDR1 SGHTA and CDR2 FQGNSA. DNA of the CDR3: TGTGCCAGCAGCTTTTCGTCAGGGTCGAACTATGGCTACACCTTC. The encoded protein is CASSFSSGSNYGYTF.

Concerning this clone itself: This specimen includes other DNA sequences encoding the same CDR3. The chain carries TRBV6-5 and TRBJ2-7, with TRBD1 matching 8 bases. The CDR3 covers 15 residues. After removal of 4 bases from V and 3 bases from J, the junction contained 8 bases not matched to a gene. Per germline, CDR1 MNHEY and CDR2 SVGAGI. Here the CDR3 reads CASSSPGTGYYEQYF. Written as DNA, the CDR3 is TGTGCCAGCAGTTCTCCCGGGACAGGCTACTACGAGCAGTACTTC.

V gene TRBV29-1 combines with J gene TRBJ2-1, with D hard to call. V shed 4 bases and J shed 5 bases, with 12 bases lying between them. The CDR3 length is 13 residues. Germline assignment: CDR1 SQVTM and CDR2 ANQGSEA. The DNA of the CDR3 is TGCAGCGTTGCGGGTCGGTTTCACAATGAGCAGTTCTTC. Translated, it gives CSVAGRFHNEQFF.

This sequence joins TRBV5-5 and TRBJ2-1, with a possible D match to TRBD1 (6 bases). V was cut by 0 bases and J by 0 bases, with 10 bases left in between. The CDR3 length is 16 residues. CDR1 and CDR2 (germline): SGHKS, YYEKEE (reference sequence). CDR3 sequence reads: CASSLVPGASYNEQFF. CDR3 nucleotides: TGTGCCAGCAGCTTGGTGCCAGGGGCCTCCTACAATGAGCAGTTCTTC.